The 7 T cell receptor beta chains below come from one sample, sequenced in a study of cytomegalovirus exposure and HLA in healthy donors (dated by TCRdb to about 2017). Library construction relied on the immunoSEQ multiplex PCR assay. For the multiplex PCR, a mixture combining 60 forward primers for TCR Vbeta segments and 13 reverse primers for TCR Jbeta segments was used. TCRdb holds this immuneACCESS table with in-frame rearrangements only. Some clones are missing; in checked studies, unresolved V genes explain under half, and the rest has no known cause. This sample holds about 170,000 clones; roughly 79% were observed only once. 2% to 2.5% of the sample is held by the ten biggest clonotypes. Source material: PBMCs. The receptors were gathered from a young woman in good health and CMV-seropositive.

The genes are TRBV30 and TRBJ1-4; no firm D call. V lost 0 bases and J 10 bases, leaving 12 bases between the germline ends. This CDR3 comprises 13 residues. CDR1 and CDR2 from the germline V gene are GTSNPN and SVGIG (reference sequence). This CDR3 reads CAWSVLNAGKLFF. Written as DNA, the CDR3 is TGTGCCTGGAGTGTACTTAACGCTGGAAAACTGTTTTTT.

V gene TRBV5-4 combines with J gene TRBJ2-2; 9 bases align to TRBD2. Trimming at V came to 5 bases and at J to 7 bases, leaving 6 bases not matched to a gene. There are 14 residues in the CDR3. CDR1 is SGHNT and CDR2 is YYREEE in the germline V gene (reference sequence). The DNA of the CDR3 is TGTGCCAGCAGTCTCCAGCGGGGGGACGGGGAGCTGTTTTTT. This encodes CASSLQRGDGELFF.

The CDR3 nucleotides read TGTGCCAGCATCGTCCTAGCGGGACAACAAGATACGCAGTATTTT. Its protein product is CASIVLAGQQDTQYF. The chain combines TRBV5-6 with TRBJ2-3, with 9 positions matching TRBD2. The junction had 10 bases not matched to a gene; V was cut back by 6 bases and J by 5 bases. The CDR3 loop spans 15 amino acids. Germline CDR1 SGHDT, CDR2 YYEEEE. The full variable domain, in which reference TRBV5-6 and TRBJ2-3 provide the parts outside the CDR3, is DAGVTQSPTHLIKTRGQQVTLRCSPKSGHDTVSWYQQALGQGPQFIFQYYEEEERQRGNFPDRFSGHQFPNYSSELNVNALLLGDSALYLCASIVLAGQQDTQYFGPGTRLTVL.

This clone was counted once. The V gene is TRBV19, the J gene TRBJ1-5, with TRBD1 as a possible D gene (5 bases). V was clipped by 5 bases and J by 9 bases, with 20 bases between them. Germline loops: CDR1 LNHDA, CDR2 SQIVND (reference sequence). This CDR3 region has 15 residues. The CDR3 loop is CASSSLSQGKSPQHF. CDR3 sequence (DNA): TGTGCCAGTAGTTCCCTCTCCCAGGGAAAGTCGCCCCAGCATTTT.

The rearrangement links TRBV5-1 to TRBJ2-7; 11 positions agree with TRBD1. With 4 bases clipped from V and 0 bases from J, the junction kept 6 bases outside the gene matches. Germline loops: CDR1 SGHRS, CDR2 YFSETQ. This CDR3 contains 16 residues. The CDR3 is CASSRTGTGGSYEQYF. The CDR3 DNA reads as TGCGCCAGCAGCCGTACCGGGACAGGGGGCTCCTACGAGCAGTACTTC.

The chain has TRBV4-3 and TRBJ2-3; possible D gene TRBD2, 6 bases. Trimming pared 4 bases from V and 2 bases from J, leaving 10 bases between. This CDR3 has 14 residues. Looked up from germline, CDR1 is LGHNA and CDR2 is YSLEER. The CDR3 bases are TGCGCCAGCAGCCGACTAGGGCCCACAGATACGCAGTATTTT. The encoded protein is CASSRLGPTDTQYF.

As DNA, the CDR3 is TGTGCCTGGAGGGGGACAGGAAGGTTATACTTC. Its translation: CAWRGTGRLYF. The chain joins TRBV30 to TRBJ2-5; TRBD1 matches at 8 bases. The germline V gene has CDR1 GTSNPN and CDR2 SVGIG (reference sequence). With 3 bases clipped from V and 14 bases from J, the junction kept 8 bases outside the gene matches. This CDR3 has 11 amino acids.